This T cell receptor beta chain was documented in a study of cytomegalovirus exposure and HLA in healthy donors. Study-level information: About 80 million unique TCRs from HLA-typed donors were held in an early data release.

Trimming stripped 1 base from V and 5 bases from J, with 20 bases between. CDR1 is SGHTA and CDR2 is FQGNSA in the germline V gene. This CDR3 spans 17 amino acids. This clone was counted once. Its target is not known. Study observations and caveats: According to a later analysis, most TCR beta chains associated with CMV appeared HLA-restricted. Later analysis identified several of the most significant clusters that appeared linked to common viral pathogens.

PCR primers comprised 60 Vbeta and 13 Jbeta primers. Data came from immunoSEQ multiplex PCR; TCRdb stores just in-frame clones and leaves some out. This sample has approximately 100,000 clones, with about four fifths found just once. Sequencing input: PBMCs. The V and J genes are TRBV7-2 and TRBJ2-5, with D possibly matching TRBD1 (6 bases). This sequence originates from a woman in her forties or fifties in good health and CMV-seropositive. CDR3 in DNA: TGTGCCAGCAGCTTAGTCGCTCACTTGAGGGGGTTGGAGACCCAGTACTTC. It translates to CASSLVAHLRGLETQYF.